This T cell receptor beta chain was obtained from a study of neoadjuvant nivolumab and ipilimumab in lung cancer. Sequencing used immunoSEQ multiplex PCR; TCRdb keeps in-frame clones, though not all of them. The sample yields 40,000 to 55,000 clones, around 89% seen once. This clone has a handful of counts. V trimming: 1 base; J trimming: 7 bases; junction bases outside the gene matches: 7. Germline-derived CDR1 and CDR2 are SEHNR and FQNEAQ (reference sequence). The CDR3 is 15 amino acids. The clonotype was recovered from an adult with non-small cell lung cancer. Some clones in this sample may be carry-over from other donors' samples. This chain joins TRBV7-9 and TRBJ2-4; 7 nucleotides align to TRBD2. This specimen was blood, taken before neoadjuvant nivolumab, alone or with ipilimumab. This CDR3 is CASSLEGRERNIQYF. CDR3 coding DNA: TGTGCCAGCAGCTTAGAAGGGAGGGAGAGGAACATTCAGTACTTC.